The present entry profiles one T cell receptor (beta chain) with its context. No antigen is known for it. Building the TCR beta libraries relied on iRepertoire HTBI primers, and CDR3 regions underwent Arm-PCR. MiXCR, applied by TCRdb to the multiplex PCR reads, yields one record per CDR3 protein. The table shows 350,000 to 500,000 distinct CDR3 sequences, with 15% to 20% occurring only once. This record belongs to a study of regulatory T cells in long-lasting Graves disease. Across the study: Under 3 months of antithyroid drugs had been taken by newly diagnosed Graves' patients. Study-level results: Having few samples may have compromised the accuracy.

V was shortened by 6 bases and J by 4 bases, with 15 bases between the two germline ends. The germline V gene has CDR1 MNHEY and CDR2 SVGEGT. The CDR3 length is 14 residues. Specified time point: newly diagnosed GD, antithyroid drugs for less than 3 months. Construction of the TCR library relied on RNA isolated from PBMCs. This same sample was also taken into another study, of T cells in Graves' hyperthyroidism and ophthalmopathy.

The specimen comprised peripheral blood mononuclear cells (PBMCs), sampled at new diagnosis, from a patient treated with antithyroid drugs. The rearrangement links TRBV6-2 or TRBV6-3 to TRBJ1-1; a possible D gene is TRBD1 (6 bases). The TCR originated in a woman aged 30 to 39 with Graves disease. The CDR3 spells CASSQWGRGTEAFF. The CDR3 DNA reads TGTGCCAGCAGCCAGTGGGGGCGCGGCACTGAAGCTTTCTTT.